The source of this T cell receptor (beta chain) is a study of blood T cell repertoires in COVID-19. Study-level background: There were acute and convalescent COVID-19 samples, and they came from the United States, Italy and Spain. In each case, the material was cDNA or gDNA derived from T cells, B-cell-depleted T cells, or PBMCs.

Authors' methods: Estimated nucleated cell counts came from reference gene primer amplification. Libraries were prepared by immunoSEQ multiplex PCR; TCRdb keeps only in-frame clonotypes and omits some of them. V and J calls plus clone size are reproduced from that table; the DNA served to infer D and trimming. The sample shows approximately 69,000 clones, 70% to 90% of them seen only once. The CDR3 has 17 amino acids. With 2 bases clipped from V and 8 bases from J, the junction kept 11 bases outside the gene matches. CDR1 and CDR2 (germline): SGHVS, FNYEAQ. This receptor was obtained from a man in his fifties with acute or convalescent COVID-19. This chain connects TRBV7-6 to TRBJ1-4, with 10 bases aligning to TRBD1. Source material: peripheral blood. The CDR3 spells CASSLRDRGFLEEKLFF. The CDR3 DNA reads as TGTGCCAGCAGCTTAAGGGACAGGGGATTTCTCGAAGAAAAACTGTTTTTT.